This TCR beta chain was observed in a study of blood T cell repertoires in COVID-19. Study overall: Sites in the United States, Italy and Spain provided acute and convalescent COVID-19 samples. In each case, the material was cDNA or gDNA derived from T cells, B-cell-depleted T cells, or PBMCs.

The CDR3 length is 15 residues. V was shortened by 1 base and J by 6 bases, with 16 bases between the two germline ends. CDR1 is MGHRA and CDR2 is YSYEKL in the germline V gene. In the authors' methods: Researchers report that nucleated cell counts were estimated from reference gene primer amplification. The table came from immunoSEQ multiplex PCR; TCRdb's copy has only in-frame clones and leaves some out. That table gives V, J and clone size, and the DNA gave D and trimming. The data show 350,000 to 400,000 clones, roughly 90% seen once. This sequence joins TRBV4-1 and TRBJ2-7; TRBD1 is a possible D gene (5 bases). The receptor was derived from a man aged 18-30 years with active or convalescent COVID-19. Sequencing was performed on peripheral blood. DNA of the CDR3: TGCGCCAGCAGCCAAGGGCAGGGCGATTCGTTCGAGCAGTACTTC. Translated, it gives CASSQGQGDSFEQYF.